This entry is about one TCR beta chain. This sample is part of a study of blood T cell repertoires in COVID-19. On the study more broadly: Material from acute and convalescent COVID-19 was sourced from the United States, Italy and Spain. T cells, B-cell-depleted T cells, or PBMCs provided the cDNA or gDNA that served as material.

How the authors handled the data: Estimation of nucleated cell counts relied on the amplification of reference gene primers. Clones were read by immunoSEQ multiplex PCR, and TCRdb kept only the in-frame ones, dropping some. That table is the source of V, J and clone size, and D and trimming were worked out from the DNA. Among fewer than 90,000 clones listed, 70% to 90% were seen once. The germline V gene has CDR1 LNHDA and CDR2 SQIVND (reference sequence). V gave up 5 bases and J gave up 6 bases, with 22 bases separating them. The CDR3 runs 16 residues. The sequenced material came from peripheral blood. The gene calls are TRBV19 and TRBJ1-1; D is possibly TRBD1 (5 bases). The sequence was obtained from a man between 65 and 79 years old with acute or convalescent COVID-19. The CDR3 nucleotides are TGTGCCAGTAGTGCCGGGACGGAGGGACGGTACGCTGAAGCTTTCTTT. This encodes CASSAGTEGRYAEAFF.